A single sample is the source of the 8 T cell receptor beta chains below, sequenced in a study of CD4 T cells in relation to SARS-CoV-2 and coronaviruses. The method was immunoSEQ multiplex PCR; TCRdb's version includes in-frame clones alone and lacks a portion of them. The data show about 21,000 clones, 55% to 80% seen once. These receptors are not linked to any known antigen. Before the COVID-19 pandemic, during about 2010-2018, CD4+ T cells were taken from unexposed donors. Isolation of CD4+ T cells took place after less than 11 days in culture. The sample taken for sequencing was CD4+ T cells from PBMCs, cultured in vitro. These receptors were obtained from a human donor in good health.

This sequence joins TRBV7-2 and TRBJ1-6; a weak D match, TRBD1 (6 bases). Germline V CDR1 and CDR2: SGHTA, FQGNSA. The CDR3 is 15 residues long. The ends were cut back, 8 bases at V and 0 bases at J, with 11 bases in the middle. DNA of the CDR3: TGTGCCAGCCGGGACACCAGCTCCTATAATTCACCCCTCCACTTT. Protein: CASRDTSSYNSPLHF. The full variable domain, rest sourced from reference TRBV7-2 and TRBJ1-6, is GAGVSQSPSNKVTEKGKDVELRCDPISGHTALYWYRQSLGQGLEFLIYFQGNSAPDKSGLPSDRFSAERTGGSVSTLTIQRTQQEDSAVYLCASRDTSSYNSPLHFGNGTRLTVT.

This chain connects TRBV2 to TRBJ2-1; 7 bases fit TRBD2. Germline V gives CDR1 SNHLY, CDR2 FYNNEI. The CDR3 has 17 amino acids. The trim removed 4 bases at V and 3 bases at J, leaving 12 bases unmatched. The CDR3 sequence is CASSGGGLVGLYNEQFF. The CDR3 coding sequence is TGTGCCAGCAGTGGTGGAGGACTAGTGGGCCTCTACAATGAGCAGTTCTTC.

The chain links TRBV19 to TRBJ2-3, with 7 bases lining up with TRBD1. V lost 2 bases and J lost 3; bases outside the gene matches: 8. Germline CDR1 LNHDA, CDR2 SQIVND (reference sequence). The CDR3 totals 16 residues. The CDR3 loop reads CASSIRQGDGTDTQYF. CDR3 bases: TGTGCCAGTAGTATAAGGCAGGGGGATGGTACAGATACGCAGTATTTT.

The rearrangement links TRBV19 to TRBJ2-2; the match to TRBD1 covers 11 bases. CDR1 and CDR2 (germline): LNHDA, SQIVND (reference sequence). This CDR3 is 16 amino acids long. After removal of 7 bases from V and 9 bases from J, the junction contained 13 bases not matched to a gene. The CDR3: CASTTYRTGGRRELFF. In DNA, the CDR3 is TGTGCCAGTACCACCTACCGGACAGGGGGCCGGAGGGAGCTGTTTTTT.

This clone appeared a few times. The V call is TRBV30, the J call TRBJ2-1; 7 bases align to TRBD2. The V and J ends lost 1 base and 10 bases, in that order; junction bases with no gene match: 10. The CDR3 is made up of 14 amino acids. The germline CDR1 and CDR2 sequences are GTSNPN and SVGIG (reference sequence). The CDR3 region is CAWSGSGDGIEQFF. The CDR3 DNA is TGTGCCTGGAGTGGCAGCGGGGATGGCATCGAGCAGTTCTTC.

The V call is TRBV5-6, the J call TRBJ1-6, with D perhaps matching TRBD1 (5 bases). In germline, CDR1 is SGHDT, CDR2 YYEEEE. The CDR3 has 18 residues. Trimming took off 5 bases at V and 0 bases at J, with 18 bases between the two ends. CDR3 nucleotides: TGTGCCAGCAGTTTTAGGGGAGGCACGAGCTCCTATAATTCACCCCTCCACTTT. Its translation: CASSFRGGTSSYNSPLHF.

The chain couples TRBV28 to TRBJ2-4; D might be TRBD1 (6 bases). The CDR3 runs 18 residues. The germline V and J ends were trimmed by 5 bases and 2 bases, with 22 bases remaining between them. CDR1 MDHEN and CDR2 SYDVKM come from the germline V gene. The CDR3 bases are TGTGCCAGCAGTCCCCCCCAACAAGCAGGGGAGTCCAAAAACATTCAGTACTTC. It specifies CASSPPQQAGESKNIQYF.

This clone was counted a single time. This CDR3 reads CASTVLDVRSGNTIYF. CDR3 DNA sequence: TGTGCCAGCACGGTCCTGGACGTCCGCTCTGGAAACACCATATATTTT. This chain connects TRBV2 to TRBJ1-3; D remains unclear. Looked up from germline, CDR1 is SNHLY and CDR2 is FYNNEI. The V gene lost 7 bases and the J gene lost 0 bases, with 16 bases spanning the gap. This CDR3 spans 16 amino acids.